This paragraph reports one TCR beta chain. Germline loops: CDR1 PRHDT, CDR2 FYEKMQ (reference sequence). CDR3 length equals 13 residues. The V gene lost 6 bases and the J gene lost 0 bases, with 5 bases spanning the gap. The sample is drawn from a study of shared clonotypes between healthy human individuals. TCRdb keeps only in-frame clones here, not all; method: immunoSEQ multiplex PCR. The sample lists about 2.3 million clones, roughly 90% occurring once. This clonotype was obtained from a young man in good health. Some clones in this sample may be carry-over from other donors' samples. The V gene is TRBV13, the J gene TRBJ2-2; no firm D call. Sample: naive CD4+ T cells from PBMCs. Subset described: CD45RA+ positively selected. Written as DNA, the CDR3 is TGTGCCAGCAGAAGGGCGAACACCGGGGAGCTGTTTTTT. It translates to CASRRANTGELFF.